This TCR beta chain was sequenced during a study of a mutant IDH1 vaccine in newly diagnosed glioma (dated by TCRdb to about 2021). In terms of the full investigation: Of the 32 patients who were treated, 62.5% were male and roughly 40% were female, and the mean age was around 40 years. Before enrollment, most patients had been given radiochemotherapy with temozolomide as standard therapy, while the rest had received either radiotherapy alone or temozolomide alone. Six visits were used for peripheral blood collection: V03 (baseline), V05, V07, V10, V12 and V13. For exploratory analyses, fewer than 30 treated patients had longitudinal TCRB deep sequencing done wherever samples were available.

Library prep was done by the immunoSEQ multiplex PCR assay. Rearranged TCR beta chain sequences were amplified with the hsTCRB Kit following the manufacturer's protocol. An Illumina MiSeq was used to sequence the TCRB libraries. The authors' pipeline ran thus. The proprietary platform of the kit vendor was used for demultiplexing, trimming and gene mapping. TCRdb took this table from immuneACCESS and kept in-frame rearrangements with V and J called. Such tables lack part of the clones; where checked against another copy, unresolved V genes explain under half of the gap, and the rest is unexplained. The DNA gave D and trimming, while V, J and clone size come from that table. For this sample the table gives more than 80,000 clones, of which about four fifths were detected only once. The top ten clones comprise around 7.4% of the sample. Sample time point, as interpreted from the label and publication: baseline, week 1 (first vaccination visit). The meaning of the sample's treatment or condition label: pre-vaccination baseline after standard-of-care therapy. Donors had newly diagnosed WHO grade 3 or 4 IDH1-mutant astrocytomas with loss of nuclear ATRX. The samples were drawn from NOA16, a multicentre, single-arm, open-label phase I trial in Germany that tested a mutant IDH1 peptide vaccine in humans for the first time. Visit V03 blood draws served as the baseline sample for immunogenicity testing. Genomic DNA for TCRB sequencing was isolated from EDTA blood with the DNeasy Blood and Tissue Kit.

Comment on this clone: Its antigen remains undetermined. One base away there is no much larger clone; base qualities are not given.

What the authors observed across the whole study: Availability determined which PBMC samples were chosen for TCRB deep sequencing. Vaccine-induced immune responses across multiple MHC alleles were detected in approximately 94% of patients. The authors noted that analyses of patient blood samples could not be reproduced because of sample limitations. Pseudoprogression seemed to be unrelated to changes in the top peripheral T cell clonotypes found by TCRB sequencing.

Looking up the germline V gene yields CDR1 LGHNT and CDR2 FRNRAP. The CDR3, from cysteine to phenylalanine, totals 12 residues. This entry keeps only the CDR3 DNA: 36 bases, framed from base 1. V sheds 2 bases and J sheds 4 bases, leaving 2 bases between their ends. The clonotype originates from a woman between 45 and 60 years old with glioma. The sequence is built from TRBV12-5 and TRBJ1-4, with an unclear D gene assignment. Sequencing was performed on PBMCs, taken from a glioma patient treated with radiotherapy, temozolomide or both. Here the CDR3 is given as CASGLSNEKLFF. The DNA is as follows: TGTGCTAGTGGTTTGAGTAATGAAAAACTGTTTTTT.